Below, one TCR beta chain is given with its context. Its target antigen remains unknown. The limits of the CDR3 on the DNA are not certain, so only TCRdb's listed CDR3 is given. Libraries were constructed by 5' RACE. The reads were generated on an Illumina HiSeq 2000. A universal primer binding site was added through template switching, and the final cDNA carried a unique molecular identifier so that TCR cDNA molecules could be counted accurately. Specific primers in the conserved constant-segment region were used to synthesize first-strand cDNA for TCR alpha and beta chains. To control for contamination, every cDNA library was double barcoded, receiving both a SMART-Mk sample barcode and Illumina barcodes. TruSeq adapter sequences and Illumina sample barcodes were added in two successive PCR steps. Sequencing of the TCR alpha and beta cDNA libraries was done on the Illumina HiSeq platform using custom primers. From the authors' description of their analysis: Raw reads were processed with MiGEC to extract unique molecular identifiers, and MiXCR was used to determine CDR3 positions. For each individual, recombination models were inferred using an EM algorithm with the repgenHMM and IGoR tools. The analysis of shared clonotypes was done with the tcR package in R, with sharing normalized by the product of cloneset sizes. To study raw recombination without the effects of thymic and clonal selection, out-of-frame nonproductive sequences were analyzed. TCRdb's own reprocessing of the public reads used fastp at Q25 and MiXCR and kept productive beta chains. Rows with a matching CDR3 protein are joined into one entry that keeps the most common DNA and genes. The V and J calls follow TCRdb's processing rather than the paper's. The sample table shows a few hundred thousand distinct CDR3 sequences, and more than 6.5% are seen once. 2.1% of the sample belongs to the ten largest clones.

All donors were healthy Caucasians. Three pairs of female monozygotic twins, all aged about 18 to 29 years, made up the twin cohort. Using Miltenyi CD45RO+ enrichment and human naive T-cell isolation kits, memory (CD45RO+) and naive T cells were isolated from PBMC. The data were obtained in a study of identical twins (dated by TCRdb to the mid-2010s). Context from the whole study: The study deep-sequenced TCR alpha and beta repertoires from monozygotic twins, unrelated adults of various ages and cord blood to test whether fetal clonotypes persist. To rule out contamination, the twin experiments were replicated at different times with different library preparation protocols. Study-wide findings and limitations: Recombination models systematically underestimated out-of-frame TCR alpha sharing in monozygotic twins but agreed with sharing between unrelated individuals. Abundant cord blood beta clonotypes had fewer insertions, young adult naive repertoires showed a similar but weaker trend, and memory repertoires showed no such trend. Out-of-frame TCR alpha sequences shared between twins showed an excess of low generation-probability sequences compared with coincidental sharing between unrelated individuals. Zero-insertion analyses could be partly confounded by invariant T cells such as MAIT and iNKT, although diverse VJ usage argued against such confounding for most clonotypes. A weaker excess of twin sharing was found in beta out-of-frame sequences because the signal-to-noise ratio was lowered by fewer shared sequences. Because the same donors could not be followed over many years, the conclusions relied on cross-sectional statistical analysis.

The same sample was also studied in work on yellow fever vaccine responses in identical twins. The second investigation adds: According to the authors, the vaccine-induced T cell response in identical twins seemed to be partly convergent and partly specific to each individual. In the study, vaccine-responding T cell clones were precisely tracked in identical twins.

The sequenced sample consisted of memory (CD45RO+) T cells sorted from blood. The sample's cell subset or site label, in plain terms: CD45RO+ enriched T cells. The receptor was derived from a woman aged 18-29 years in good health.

CDR3 reads: CASSQDVASGIYLEFF. This receptor chain uses TRBV3-1 and TRBJ2-1; the table calls TRBD2, which could not be checked here. The CDR3 goes from the cysteine to the phenylalanine over 16 residues. CDR1 is given as LGHDT and CDR2 as YNNKEL, both from the germline V gene (reference sequence).